The entry that follows covers one TCR beta chain sequence. Its antigen is as yet unknown. Individuals with alopecia areata gave both lesional scalp punch biopsies and peripheral blood for collection. This sample was taken from a study of CD8+ T cells in alopecia areata. General study points: In patients, TCRs were shared less clearly than in mice, and HLA may possibly be involved. The study found higher clonality in lesional than normal scalp, especially in alopecia totalis/universalis.

Extracted RNA was reverse transcribed into cDNA, the sequencing template. Assay used: immunoSEQ multiplex PCR; TCRdb lists only in-frame clones, some missing. This sample has 120,000 or so clones, with approximately 47% found just once. This CDR3 comprises 14 residues. The germline V gene encodes CDR1 MDHEN and CDR2 SYDVKM. The V segment lost 5 bases and the J segment 6 bases; nucleotides outside the gene matches: 8. The chain combines TRBV28 with TRBJ2-7; TRBD1 matches at 9 bases. The specimen was NKG2D-low CD8+ T cells sorted from blood. This receptor was taken from a human donor with alopecia areata. The CDR3 DNA follows: TGTGCCAGCAGTCCCCGGGACAGGGAGTTCGAGCAGTACTTC. Translated: CASSPRDREFEQYF.